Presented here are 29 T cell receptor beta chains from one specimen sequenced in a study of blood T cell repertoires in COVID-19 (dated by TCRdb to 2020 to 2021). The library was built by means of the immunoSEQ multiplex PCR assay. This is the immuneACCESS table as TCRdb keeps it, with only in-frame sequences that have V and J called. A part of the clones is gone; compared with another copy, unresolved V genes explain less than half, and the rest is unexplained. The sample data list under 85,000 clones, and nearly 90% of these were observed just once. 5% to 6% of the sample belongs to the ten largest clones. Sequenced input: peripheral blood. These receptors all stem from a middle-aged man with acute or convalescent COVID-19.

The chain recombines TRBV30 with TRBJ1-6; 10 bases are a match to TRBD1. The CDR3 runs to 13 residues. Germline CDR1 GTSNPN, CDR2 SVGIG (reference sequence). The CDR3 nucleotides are TGTGGAGCCCGGACAGGGGGTAATTCACCCCTCCACTTT. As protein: CGARTGGNSPLHF.

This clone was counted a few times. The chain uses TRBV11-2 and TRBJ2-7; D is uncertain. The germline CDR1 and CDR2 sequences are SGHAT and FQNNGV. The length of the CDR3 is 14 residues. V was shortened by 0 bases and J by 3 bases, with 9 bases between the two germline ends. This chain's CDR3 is CASSLDAAGYEQYF. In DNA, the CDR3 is TGTGCCAGCAGCTTAGATGCGGCTGGCTACGAGCAGTACTTC.

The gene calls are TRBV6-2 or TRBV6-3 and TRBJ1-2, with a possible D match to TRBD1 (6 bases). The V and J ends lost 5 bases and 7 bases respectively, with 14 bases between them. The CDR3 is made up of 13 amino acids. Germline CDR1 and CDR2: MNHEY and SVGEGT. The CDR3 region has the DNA TGTGCCAGCAGTGTCGGGGGGGCAGGTGGCTACACCTTC. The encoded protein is CASSVGGAGGYTF.

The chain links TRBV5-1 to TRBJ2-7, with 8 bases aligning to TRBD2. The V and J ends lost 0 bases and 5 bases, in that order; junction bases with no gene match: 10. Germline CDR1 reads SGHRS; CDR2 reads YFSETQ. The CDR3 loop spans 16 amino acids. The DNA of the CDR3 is TGCGCCAGCAGCTTGGAAAGGGGTGGACTAGCCGACGAGCAGTACTTC. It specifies CASSLERGGLADEQYF.

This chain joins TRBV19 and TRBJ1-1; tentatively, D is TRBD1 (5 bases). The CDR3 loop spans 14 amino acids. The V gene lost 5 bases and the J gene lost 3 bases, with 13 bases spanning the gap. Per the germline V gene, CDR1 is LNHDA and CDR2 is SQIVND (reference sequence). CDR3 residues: CASSSGRGDTEAFF. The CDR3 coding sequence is TGTGCCAGTAGTTCCGGACGGGGGGACACTGAAGCTTTCTTT.

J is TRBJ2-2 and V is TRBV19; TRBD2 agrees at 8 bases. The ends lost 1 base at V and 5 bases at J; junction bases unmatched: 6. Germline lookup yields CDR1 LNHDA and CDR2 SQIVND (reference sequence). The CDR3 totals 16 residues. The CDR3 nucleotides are TGTGCCAGTAGTATAGGCACTAGCGGTTTGACCGGGGAGCTGTTTTTT. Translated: CASSIGTSGLTGELFF.

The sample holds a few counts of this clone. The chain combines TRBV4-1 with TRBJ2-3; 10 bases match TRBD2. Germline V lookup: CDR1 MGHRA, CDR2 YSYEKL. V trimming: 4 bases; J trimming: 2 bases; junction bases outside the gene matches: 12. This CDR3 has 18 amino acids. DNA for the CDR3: TGCGCCAGCAGCCGCGAGGGGCTAGCGGGAGCCTACACAGATACGCAGTATTTT. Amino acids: CASSREGLAGAYTDTQYF.

The CDR3: CASRNRQDYGYTF. For the CDR3, the DNA is TGTGCCAGCAGAAACAGACAAGACTATGGCTACACCTTC. The chain joins TRBV9 to TRBJ1-2, with unresolved D. This CDR3 region has 13 residues. Germline V gene data show CDR1 as SGDLS and CDR2 as YYNGEE. Trimming pared 5 bases from V and 3 bases from J, leaving 11 bases between.

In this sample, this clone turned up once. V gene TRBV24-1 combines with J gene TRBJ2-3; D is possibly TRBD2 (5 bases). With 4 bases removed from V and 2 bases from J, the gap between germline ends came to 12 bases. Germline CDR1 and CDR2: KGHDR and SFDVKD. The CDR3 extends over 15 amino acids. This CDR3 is CATSESGKNTDTQYF. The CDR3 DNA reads TGTGCCACCAGTGAATCGGGGAAAAACACAGATACGCAGTATTTT.

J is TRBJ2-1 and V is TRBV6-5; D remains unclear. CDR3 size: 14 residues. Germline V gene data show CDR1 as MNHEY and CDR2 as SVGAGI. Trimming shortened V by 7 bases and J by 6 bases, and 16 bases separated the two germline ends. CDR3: CASTPSVGFNEQFF. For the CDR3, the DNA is TGTGCCAGCACCCCGTCCGTGGGCTTCAATGAGCAGTTCTTC.

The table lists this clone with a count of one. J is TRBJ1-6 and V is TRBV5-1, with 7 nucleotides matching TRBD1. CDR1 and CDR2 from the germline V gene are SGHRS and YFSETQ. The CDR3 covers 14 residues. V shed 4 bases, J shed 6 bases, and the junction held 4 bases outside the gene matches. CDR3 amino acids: CASSPGQLNSPLHF. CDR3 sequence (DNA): TGCGCCAGCAGCCCGGGACAGCTTAATTCACCCCTCCACTTT.

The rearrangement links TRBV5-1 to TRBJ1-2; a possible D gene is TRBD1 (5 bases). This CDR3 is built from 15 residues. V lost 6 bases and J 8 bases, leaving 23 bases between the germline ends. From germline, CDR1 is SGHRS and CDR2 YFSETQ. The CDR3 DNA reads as TGCGCCAGCACCCTAGAACAAGGGGATATTGGGGGCTACACCTTC. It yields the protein CASTLEQGDIGGYTF.

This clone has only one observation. DNA of the CDR3: TGCAGCCTGACAGGGTCGGGCAATCAGCCCCAGCATTTT. It codes for CSLTGSGNQPQHF. V is TRBV29-1 and J is TRBJ1-5; TRBD1 matches at 7 bases. Per the germline V gene, CDR1 is SQVTM and CDR2 is ANQGSEA. V was clipped by 8 bases and J by 2 bases; unmatched bases: 6. The CDR3 is 13 residues long.

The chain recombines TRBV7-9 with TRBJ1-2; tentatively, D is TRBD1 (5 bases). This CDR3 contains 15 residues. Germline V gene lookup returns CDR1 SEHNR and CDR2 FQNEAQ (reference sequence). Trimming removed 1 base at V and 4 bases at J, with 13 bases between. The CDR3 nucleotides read TGTGCCAGCAGCTTAGGCGGGGACTCGGGCTATGGCTACACCTTC. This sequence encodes CASSLGGDSGYGYTF.

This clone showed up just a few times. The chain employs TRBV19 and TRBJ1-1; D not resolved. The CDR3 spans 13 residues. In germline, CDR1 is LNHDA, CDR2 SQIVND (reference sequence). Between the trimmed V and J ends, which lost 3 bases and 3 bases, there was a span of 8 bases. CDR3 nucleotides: TGTGCCAGTAGTATGTGGCGGCACACTGAAGCTTTCTTT. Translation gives CASSMWRHTEAFF.

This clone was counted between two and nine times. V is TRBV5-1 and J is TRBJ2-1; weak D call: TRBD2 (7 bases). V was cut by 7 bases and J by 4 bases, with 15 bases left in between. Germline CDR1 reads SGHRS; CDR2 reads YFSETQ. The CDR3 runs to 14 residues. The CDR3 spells CASGSGGLYNEQFF. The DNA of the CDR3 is TGCGCCAGCGGGTCGGGGGGCTTATACAATGAGCAGTTCTTC.

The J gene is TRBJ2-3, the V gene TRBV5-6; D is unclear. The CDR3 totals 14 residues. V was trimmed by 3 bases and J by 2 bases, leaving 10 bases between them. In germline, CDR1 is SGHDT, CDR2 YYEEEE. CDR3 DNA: TGTGCCAGCAGCTCCGTAGACAACACAGATACGCAGTATTTT. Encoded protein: CASSSVDNTDTQYF.

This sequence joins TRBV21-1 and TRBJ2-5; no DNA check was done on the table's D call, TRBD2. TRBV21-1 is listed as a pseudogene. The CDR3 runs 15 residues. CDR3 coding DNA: TGTGCCAGCAGCGGAGGGGTCCTCAATCGGGAGACCCAGTACTTC. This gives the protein CASSGGVLNRETQYF.

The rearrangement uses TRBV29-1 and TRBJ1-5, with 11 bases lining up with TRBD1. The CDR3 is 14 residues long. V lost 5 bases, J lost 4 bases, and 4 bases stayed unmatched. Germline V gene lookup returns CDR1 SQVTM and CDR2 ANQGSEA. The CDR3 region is CSVWDRGGNQPQHF. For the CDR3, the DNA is TGCAGCGTTTGGGACAGGGGGGGTAATCAGCCCCAGCATTTT. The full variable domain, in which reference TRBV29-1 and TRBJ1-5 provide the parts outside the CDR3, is SAVISQKPSRDICQRGTSLTIQCQVDSQVTMMFWYRQQPGQSLTLIATANQGSEATYESGFVIDKFPISRPNLTFSTLTVSNMSPEDSSIYLCSVWDRGGNQPQHFGDGTRLSIL.

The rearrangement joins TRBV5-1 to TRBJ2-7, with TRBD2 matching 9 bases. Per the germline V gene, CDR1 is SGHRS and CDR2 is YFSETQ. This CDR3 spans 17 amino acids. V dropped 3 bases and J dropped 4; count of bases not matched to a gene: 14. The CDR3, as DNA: TGCGCCAGCAGCTATACCCCCCCTAGCGGGAAGGTTTACGAGCAGTACTTC. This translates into CASSYTPPSGKVYEQYF.

The CDR3 bases are TGTGCCAGCAGCGCAACCTACAATGAGCAGTTCTTC. The encoded protein is CASSATYNEQFF. The chain recombines TRBV9 with TRBJ2-1; D remains unclear. The germline gives CDR1 SGDLS, CDR2 YYNGEE. The V and J ends lost 3 bases and 2 bases respectively, with 3 bases between them. This CDR3 is built from 12 residues.

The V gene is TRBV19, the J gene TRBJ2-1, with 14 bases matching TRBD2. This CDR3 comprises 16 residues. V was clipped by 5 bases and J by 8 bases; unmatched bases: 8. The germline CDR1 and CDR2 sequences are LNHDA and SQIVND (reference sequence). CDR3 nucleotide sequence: TGTGCCAGTAGTTTCGAGGGACTAGCGGGAGTGGATGAGCAGTTCTTC. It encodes CASSFEGLAGVDEQFF.

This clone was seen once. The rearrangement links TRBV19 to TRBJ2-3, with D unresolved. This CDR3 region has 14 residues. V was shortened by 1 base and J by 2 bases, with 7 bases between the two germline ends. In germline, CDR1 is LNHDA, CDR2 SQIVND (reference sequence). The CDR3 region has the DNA TGTGCCAGTAGTATAGGGCCCGCCACAGATACGCAGTATTTT. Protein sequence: CASSIGPATDTQYF.

The DNA for the CDR3 is TGTGCCAGTAGTATAGATCCTATGAACACTGAAGCTTTCTTT. Translation gives CASSIDPMNTEAFF. This chain links TRBV19 with TRBJ1-1; D call uncertain. The CDR3 runs to 14 residues. Germline lookup yields CDR1 LNHDA and CDR2 SQIVND (reference sequence). Between the trimmed V and J ends, which lost 0 bases and 0 bases, there was a span of 5 bases.

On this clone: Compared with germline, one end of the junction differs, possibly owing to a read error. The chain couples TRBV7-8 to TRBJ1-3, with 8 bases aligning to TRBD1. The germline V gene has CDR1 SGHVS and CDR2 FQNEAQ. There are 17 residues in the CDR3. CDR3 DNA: TGTGCCAGCAGCCCTCGGACAGGGACTATGGATGGAGACACCATATATTTT. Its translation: CASSPRTGTMDGDTIYF. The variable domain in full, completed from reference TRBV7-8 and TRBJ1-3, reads GAGVSQSPRYKVAKRGQDVALRCDPISGHVSLFWYQQALGQGPEFLTYFQNEAQLDKSGLPSDRFFAERPEGSVSTLKIQRTQQEDSAVYLCASSPRTGTMDGDTIYFGEGSWLTVV.

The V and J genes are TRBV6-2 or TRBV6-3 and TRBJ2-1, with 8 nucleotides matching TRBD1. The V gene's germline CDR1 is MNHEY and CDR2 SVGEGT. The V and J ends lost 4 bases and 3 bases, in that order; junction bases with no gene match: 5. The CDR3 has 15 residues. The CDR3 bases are TGTGCCAGCAGTTCCAGGGGGCAAGGCTACAATGAGCAGTTCTTC. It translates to CASSSRGQGYNEQFF.

The CDR3 loop is CASSQDYSSYNEQFF. In nucleotides, the CDR3 is TGTGCCAGCAGCCAAGACTACAGCTCCTACAATGAGCAGTTCTTC. This chain connects TRBV3-1 (or the pseudogene TRBV3-2) to TRBJ2-1; D unclear. The V gene lost 0 bases and the J gene lost 0 bases, with 6 bases spanning the gap. The germline gives CDR1 LGHDT, CDR2 YNNKEL (reference sequence). The CDR3 covers 15 residues.

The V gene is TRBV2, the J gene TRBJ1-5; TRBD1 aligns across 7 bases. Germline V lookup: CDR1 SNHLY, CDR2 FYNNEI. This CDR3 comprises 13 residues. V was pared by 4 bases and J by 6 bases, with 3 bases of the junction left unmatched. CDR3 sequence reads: CASSGTGGQPQHF. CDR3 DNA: TGTGCCAGCAGTGGGACAGGTGGTCAGCCCCAGCATTTT.

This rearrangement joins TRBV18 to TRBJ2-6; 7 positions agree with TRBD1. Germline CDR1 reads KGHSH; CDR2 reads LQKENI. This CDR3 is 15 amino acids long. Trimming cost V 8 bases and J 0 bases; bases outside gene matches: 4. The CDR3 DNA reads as TGTGCCAGCCACAGGGGCCTCTCTGGGGCCAACGTCCTGACTTTC. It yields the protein CASHRGLSGANVLTF. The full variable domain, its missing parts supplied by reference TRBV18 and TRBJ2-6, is NAGVMQNPRHLVRRRGQEARLRCSPMKGHSHVYWYRQLPEEGLKFMVYLQKENIIDESGMPKERFSAEFPKEGPSILRIQQVVRGDSAAYFCASHRGLSGANVLTFGAGSRLTVL.